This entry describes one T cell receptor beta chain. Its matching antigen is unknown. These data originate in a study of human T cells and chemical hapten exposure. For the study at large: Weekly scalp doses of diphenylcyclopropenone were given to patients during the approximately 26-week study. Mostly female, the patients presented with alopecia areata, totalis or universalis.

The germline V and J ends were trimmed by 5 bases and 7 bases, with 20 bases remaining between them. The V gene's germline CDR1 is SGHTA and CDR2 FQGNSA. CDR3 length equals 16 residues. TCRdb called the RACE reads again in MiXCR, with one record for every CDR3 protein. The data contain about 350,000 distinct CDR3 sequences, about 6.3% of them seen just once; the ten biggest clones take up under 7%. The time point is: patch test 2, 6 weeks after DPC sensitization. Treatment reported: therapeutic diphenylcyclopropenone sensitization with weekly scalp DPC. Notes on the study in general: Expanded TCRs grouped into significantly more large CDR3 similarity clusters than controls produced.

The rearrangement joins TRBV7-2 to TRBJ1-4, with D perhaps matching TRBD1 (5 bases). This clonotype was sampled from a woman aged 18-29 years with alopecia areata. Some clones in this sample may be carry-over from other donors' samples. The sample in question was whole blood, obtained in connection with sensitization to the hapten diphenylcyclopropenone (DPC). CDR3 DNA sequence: TGTGCCAGCAGCCCGACCGCCCCCGGGACCTCTGAAAAACTGTTTTTT. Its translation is CASSPTAPGTSEKLFF.